This T cell receptor beta chain originates from a study of T-cell reconstitution after alpha-beta-depleted transplantation in children (dated by TCRdb to about 2016). Background for the entire study: T-cell immune reconstitution after TCRalphabeta/CD19-depleted allogeneic hematopoietic cell transplantation in children was quantitatively tracked in the study by means of TCR repertoire profiling.

The CDR3 numbers 16 residues from cysteine through phenylalanine. CDR3 DNA is the only sequence kept; it has 48 bases, read in frame from the first base. Per the germline V gene, MNHEY is the CDR1 and SVGAGI is the CDR2. Trimming takes 0 bases from V and 2 bases from J, and the germline ends sit 12 bases apart. About this clonotype itself: The antigen it binds to is not known. It has no much larger one-base neighbor in the sample; base qualities were not kept.

Overall study outcomes, separate from this receptor: The apparently early recovery of alphabetaT-cell counts about two months after transplant reportedly depended on only several hundred rapidly expanded clones that came from non-depleted graft cells. In some patients, the high TCRbeta diversity seen at day 60 was put down to recipient T cells and intrathymic progenitors that had survived conditioning. Over subsequent months, a decline in hyperexpanded clone frequencies was noted, and after one year, T-cell counts and TCRbeta diversity were mostly ascribed to newly produced T cells.

The sample's treatment or condition label is to be understood as: allogeneic hematopoietic cell transplantation with graft depleted of TCRalphabeta T cells and CD19 B cells. Transplant recipients were children who received TCRalphabeta/CD19-depleted allogeneic hematopoietic cell grafts. The library relied on PCR. These reads were obtained on an Illumina HiSeq 2500. Molecular barcoding was employed in the preparation of TCR libraries, with unique molecular identifiers being used to normalize TCRbeta repertoire quantification. Clones were called with MiXCR by TCRdb after fastp trimmed the public reads at Q25, and only in-frame beta chains were retained. Each CDR3 protein appears once, grouped with its most common genes and DNA. Here the sample has some 840,000 distinct CDR3 sequences; roughly 15% occur a single time. The top ten clones comprise just under 5% of the sample.

This receptor was identified in a male patient under 18 who had a stem cell transplant for acute lymphoblastic leukemia, so the T cells may come from the graft donor. This receptor chain uses TRBV6-5 and TRBJ2-3; the D gene lacks a confident call. The source material was PBMCs, mostly from graft donor cells, sampled 360 days after TCRalphabeta/CD19-depleted stem cell transplant. The nucleotide sequence reads as follows: TGTGCCAGCAGTTACTCATCGCCGCCAGCCACAGATACGCAGTATTTT. This yields the protein CASSYSSPPATDTQYF.